These 29 T cell receptor beta chains originate from one sample sequenced in a study of T cells in Graves' hyperthyroidism and ophthalmopathy. Amplification of TCR beta CDR3 regions used RNA as the template. Primed by the HTBI set, a first-round RT-PCR was run on the TCR CDR3. TCRdb redid the calling of the multiplex PCR reads with MiXCR, one entry per CDR3 protein. The table lists around 430,000 distinct CDR3 sequences, 15% of them singletons. The sequenced material came from blood. The receptors derive from a woman aged 30 to 39 with Graves' hyperthyroidism.

This clonotype was observed a few times. The CDR3 nucleotides are TGTGCCAGCAGCTTAGGGAGGCGGGAGACTAGCACAGATACGCAGTATTTT. Residues: CASSLGRRETSTDTQYF. The gene calls are TRBV11-2 and TRBJ2-3, with TRBD2 matching 7 bases. The CDR3 runs to 17 residues. Germline V gives CDR1 SGHAT, CDR2 FQNNGV. The J segment lost 0 bases and the V segment lost 1 base, leaving 7 bases of the junction unmatched.

This clonotype was found many times. V usage is TRBV12-3 or TRBV12-4 and J usage is TRBJ2-3, with 10 bases identical to TRBD2. This CDR3 has 16 amino acids. V gave up 3 bases and J gave up 3 bases; unmatched junction bases: 6. In DNA, the CDR3 is TGTGCCAGCAGTTTGTCCAGCGGGAGGGCGACAGATACGCAGTATTTT. It yields the protein CASSLSSGRATDTQYF.

The chain has TRBV6-2 or TRBV6-3 and TRBJ2-7; D is possibly TRBD1 (6 bases). The ends were cut back, 7 bases at V and 3 bases at J, with 13 bases in the middle. This CDR3 spans 13 amino acids. CDR1 and CDR2 (germline): MNHEY, SVGEGT. Here the CDR3 reads CASTSGQSYEQYF. As DNA, the CDR3 is TGTGCCAGCACCTCCGGACAGAGCTACGAGCAGTACTTC.

This clonotype was found many times. V usage is TRBV28 and J usage is TRBJ2-7; D ambiguous. The CDR3 contains 14 residues. V was clipped by 7 bases and J by 1 base, with 14 bases between them. Per germline, CDR1 MDHEN and CDR2 SYDVKM. The CDR3 spells CASKVSRISYEQYF. Here the CDR3 DNA reads TGTGCCAGCAAAGTGAGCCGGATATCCTACGAGCAGTACTTC.

As concerns this clonotype: This may be a read error: a much more frequent sequence differs by one nucleotide. This sequence joins TRBV11-2 and TRBJ2-3, with D possibly being TRBD1 or TRBD2 (5 bases each). The V gene lost 4 bases and the J gene lost 1 base, with 15 bases spanning the gap. This CDR3 region has 16 residues. Germline-derived CDR1 and CDR2 are SGHAT and FQNNGV. The CDR3 region has the DNA TGTGCCAGCAGCTCAATTCGGGGCTGGGGCACAGATACGCAGTATTTT. This encodes CASSSIRGWGTDTQYF.

In its sample, this clonotype was seen many times. The rearrangement links TRBV18 to TRBJ1-4; 7 bases are a match to TRBD1. Trimming took 6 bases from V and 0 from J; bases not matched to a gene: 4. The CDR3 is made up of 15 amino acids. The germline V gene encodes CDR1 KGHSH and CDR2 LQKENI. CDR3 loop: CASSGQQATNEKLFF. The CDR3 nucleotides read TGTGCCAGCTCGGGACAGCAGGCAACTAATGAAAAACTGTTTTTT.

At least ten counts were recorded for this clonotype. V gene TRBV20-1 combines with J gene TRBJ1-4; weak D call: TRBD1 (5 bases). CDR1 and CDR2 (germline): DFQATT, SNEGSKA (reference sequence). Trimming cost V 2 bases and J 4 bases, with 8 bases left between them. The CDR3 is 13 residues long. CDR3 region: CSARQGFNEKLFF. CDR3 bases: TGCAGTGCTAGACAGGGCTTTAATGAAAAACTGTTTTTT.

The sample holds many counts of this clonotype. The chain carries TRBV12-3 or TRBV12-4 and TRBJ1-1; D is possibly TRBD1 (5 bases). V lost 8 bases to trimming and J lost 5 bases, with 9 bases between them. The CDR3 has 11 residues. CDR3: CASGGDTEAFF. In DNA, the CDR3 is TGTGCCAGCGGAGGGGATACTGAAGCTTTCTTT.

This clonotype was detected many times. The CDR3 loop is CASGIAGSTDTQYF. The DNA of the CDR3 is TGTGCCAGCGGGATAGCGGGAAGCACAGATACGCAGTATTTT. The rearrangement joins TRBV7-2 to TRBJ2-3; TRBD2 matches at 8 bases. Germline lookup yields CDR1 SGHTA and CDR2 FQGNSA. The CDR3 consists of 14 residues. The V segment lost 8 bases and the J segment 0 bases; nucleotides outside the gene matches: 4.

This clonotype was seen ten or more times. The chain employs TRBV11-2 and TRBJ1-6; 7 bases fit TRBD1. The germline CDR1 and CDR2 sequences are SGHAT and FQNNGV. The V gene end was trimmed by 7 bases and the J gene end by 8 bases; junction bases not matched to a gene: 8. The CDR3 sequence is 14 residues long. Written as DNA, the CDR3 is TGTGCCAGCACCGTAGGGGGCAAGGATTCACCCCTCCACTTT. Amino acid sequence: CASTVGGKDSPLHF.

This clonotype appeared many times. The chain is built from TRBV12-3 or TRBV12-4 and TRBJ1-5; the D is unclear. The V end lost 5 bases, the J end lost 4 bases, and 6 bases lay between the germline ends. The CDR3 extends over 12 amino acids. The chain's CDR3 is CASSVVNQPQHF. As DNA, the CDR3 is TGTGCCAGCAGTGTGGTGAATCAGCCCCAGCATTTT.

The chain carries TRBV3-1 and TRBJ2-7; 9 bases are a match to TRBD2. V lost 2 bases to trimming and J lost 4 bases; unmatched junction nucleotides: 3. CDR1 is LGHDT, CDR2 YNNKEL, per germline (reference sequence). The CDR3 length is 14 residues. For the CDR3, the DNA is TGTGCCAGCAGCCAAAGCGGGGGGAATTACGAGCAGTACTTC. Amino acids: CASSQSGGNYEQYF.

V is TRBV14 and J is TRBJ2-3; 10 bases line up with TRBD2. Germline CDR1 is SGHDN and CDR2 is FVKESK. This CDR3 is built from 14 residues. V lost 5 bases and J lost 8; bases outside the gene matches: 7. CDR3 DNA sequence: TGTGCCAGCAGCTCCCTAGCGGGAGCAGGTACGCAGTATTTT. This sequence encodes CASSSLAGAGTQYF.

To note about this clonotype: Just one base apart from a much larger clone, this may be a read error. The J gene is TRBJ2-1, the V gene TRBV6-1, with TRBD2 matching over 13 bases. Germline CDR1 is MNHNS and CDR2 is SASEGT. CDR3 length: 16 residues. The CDR3 DNA follows: TGTGCCAACAGTACCTACGGGACTAGCGGGATCAATGAGCAGTTCTTC. Translated: CANSTYGTSGINEQFF.

On this clonotype: Compared with germline, one end of the junction differs, possibly owing to a read error. The J gene is TRBJ2-2, the V gene TRBV4-1, with 11 bases matching TRBD2. Germline values: CDR1 MGHRA, CDR2 YSYEKL. This CDR3 comprises 18 residues. CDR3 protein: CASGQDISLAGGTGELFF. CDR3 DNA sequence: TGCGCCAGCGGCCAAGATATCTCCCTAGCGGGAGGAACCGGGGAGCTGTTTTTT.

The gene calls are TRBV7-2 and TRBJ1-1, with D possibly being TRBD1 (5 bases). The germline gives CDR1 SGHTA, CDR2 FQGNSA. The ends were cut back, 7 bases at V and 1 base at J, with 13 bases in the middle. The CDR3 spans 14 residues. The CDR3 protein is CASTLGATNTEAFF. The DNA of the CDR3 is TGTGCCAGCACCCTCGGGGCCACGAACACTGAAGCTTTCTTT.

Points on this clonotype: This may stem from a read error, because a much larger clone lies one nucleotide away. The chain combines TRBV3-1 with TRBJ2-2; 10 bases line up with TRBD2. This CDR3 comprises 16 residues. CDR1 is LGHDT and CDR2 is YNNKEL in the germline V gene (reference sequence). Trimming cost V 4 bases and J 9 bases; bases outside gene matches: 11. CDR3 sequence reads: CASSPGLAAPLRELFF. CDR3 in DNA: TGTGCCAGCAGCCCCGGACTAGCGGCCCCTCTCCGGGAGCTGTTTTTT. Full variable domain (missing parts from reference TRBV3-1 and TRBJ2-2): DTAVSQTPKYLVTQMGNDKSIKCEQNLGHDTMYWYKQDSKKFLKIMFSYNNKELIINETVPNRFSPKSPDKAHLNLHINSLELGDSAVYFCASSPGLAAPLRELFFGEGSRLTVL.

This clonotype has a handful of counts. The chain uses TRBV3-1 and TRBJ2-2; weak D call: TRBD2 (5 bases). Germline CDR1 reads LGHDT; CDR2 reads YNNKEL (reference sequence). CDR3 length: 15 amino acids. Trimming took off 3 bases at V and 5 bases at J, with 13 bases between the two ends. The CDR3 DNA reads as TGTGCCAGCAGCCACCCCAGGTCGGGGACCGGGGAGCTGTTTTTT. Its translation is CASSHPRSGTGELFF.

This clonotype was counted only a few times. CDR3 protein: CASLGQGMTGELFF. The CDR3 coding sequence is TGTGCCAGCCTCGGGCAGGGTATGACCGGGGAGCTGTTTTTT. This chain links TRBV2 with TRBJ2-2, with D perhaps matching TRBD1 (5 bases). This CDR3 spans 14 amino acids. V lost 8 bases to trimming and J lost 5 bases, with 15 bases between them. The germline CDR1 and CDR2 sequences are SNHLY and FYNNEI.

This clonotype occurred many times. This rearrangement joins TRBV28 to TRBJ2-5; D possibly corresponds to TRBD1 (5 bases). Germline CDR1 is MDHEN and CDR2 is SYDVKM. Deletions cut 6 bases from V and 3 bases from J, with 17 bases between. The CDR3 covers 15 residues. The CDR3 DNA sequence: TGTGCCAGCAGGTTACTTCAGGGTTCCAAAGAGACCCAGTACTTC. The encoded protein is CASRLLQGSKETQYF.

This clonotype has just a few counts. V and J are TRBV28 and TRBJ1-4; D is uncertain. CDR1 and CDR2 (germline): MDHEN, SYDVKM. CDR3 length: 13 residues. V lost 3 bases, J lost 8 bases, and 10 bases lay in between. The CDR3 sequence is CASSLRQAEKLFF. CDR3 coding DNA: TGTGCCAGCAGTTTGAGGCAGGCGGAAAAACTGTTTTTT.

This clonotype occurred many times. V usage is TRBV5-6 and J usage is TRBJ2-3; 11 nucleotides line up with TRBD2. Germline lookup yields CDR1 SGHDT and CDR2 YYEEEE. The CDR3 is 18 residues long. Trimming took 1 base from V and 1 from J; bases not matched to a gene: 8. This CDR3 is CASSLRSSGRAGTDTQYF. DNA for the CDR3: TGTGCCAGCAGCTTGAGGAGTAGCGGGAGGGCCGGCACAGATACGCAGTATTTT.

This clonotype came up many times. This chain joins TRBV18 and TRBJ2-7; no clear D. The CDR3 is 12 amino acids. Germline V lookup: CDR1 KGHSH, CDR2 LQKENI. The V end lost 5 bases, the J end lost 4 bases, and 9 bases lay between the germline ends. The CDR3 here is CASSWETYEQYF. The CDR3, as DNA: TGTGCCAGCTCATGGGAAACTTACGAGCAGTACTTC.

This clonotype was detected ten times or more. The rearrangement uses TRBV20-1 and TRBJ2-7; D unclear. Germline V gene sequence: CDR1 DFQATT, CDR2 SNEGSKA (reference sequence). V was trimmed by 6 bases and J by 2 bases, leaving 11 bases between them. The CDR3 length is 12 residues. The CDR3 bases are TGCAGTGCCCCTTACGACCCCTACGAGCAGTACTTC. Translating gives CSAPYDPYEQYF.

This clonotype has at least ten counts. The chain is built from TRBV7-8 and TRBJ2-7, with D maybe TRBD2 (5 bases). V was trimmed by 4 bases and J by 3 bases, leaving 19 bases between them. The CDR3 spans 16 residues. The germline V gene has CDR1 SGHVS and CDR2 FQNEAQ. CDR3: CASSSGMSDFYYEQYF. As DNA, the CDR3 is TGTGCCAGCAGCTCGGGAATGTCGGACTTCTACTACGAGCAGTACTTC.

The gene calls are TRBV28 and TRBJ2-2; 8 bases fit TRBD2. Germline V lookup: CDR1 MDHEN, CDR2 SYDVKM. V was pared by 4 bases and J by 4 bases, with 17 bases of the junction left unmatched. The CDR3 covers 19 residues. The CDR3 reads CASSYSTPNSGIPTGELFF. The CDR3 coding sequence is TGTGCCAGCAGTTATAGTACGCCGAATAGCGGGATTCCCACCGGGGAGCTGTTTTTT.

This clonotype was seen repeatedly, ten times or more. This sequence joins TRBV5-1 and TRBJ1-2, with D maybe TRBD1 (6 bases). Germline loops: CDR1 SGHRS, CDR2 YFSETQ. The CDR3 runs to 14 residues. V lost 0 bases, J lost 0 bases, and 6 bases lay in between. CDR3 in amino acids: CASSLGQANYGYTF. CDR3 nucleotides: TGCGCCAGCAGCTTGGGACAGGCTAACTATGGCTACACCTTC.

This chain uses TRBV9 with TRBJ2-1; TRBD2 agrees at 12 bases. J lost 7 bases, V lost 0 bases, and 11 bases had no gene match. Germline V gene sequence: CDR1 SGDLS, CDR2 YYNGEE. The CDR3 sequence is 18 residues long. This CDR3 is CASSVATLAGGAGNEQFF. The CDR3, as DNA: TGTGCCAGCAGCGTAGCTACGCTAGCGGGAGGGGCTGGGAATGAGCAGTTCTTC.

This clonotype was picked up a small number of times. The rearrangement uses TRBV4-2 and TRBJ2-7, with a possible D match to TRBD2 (6 bases). Trimming removed 0 bases at V and 1 base at J, with 10 bases between. The CDR3 extends over 15 amino acids. CDR1 is LGHNA and CDR2 is YNFKEQ in the germline V gene. This CDR3 reads CASSQDLEGSYEQYF. CDR3 DNA: TGTGCCAGCAGCCAAGATTTGGAGGGGTCCTACGAGCAGTACTTC.